These 4 T cell receptor beta chains originate from one sample sequenced in a study of blood T cell repertoires in COVID-19. TCRdb's copy holds only in-frame clones and misses some; the assay was immunoSEQ multiplex PCR. Here the sample spans fewer than 200,000 clones, 80% being singletons. Sequencing was done on a sample of peripheral blood. The receptors derive from a man aged 70 or older with active or convalescent COVID-19.

The chain links TRBV30 to TRBJ2-2; 8 positions match TRBD1. The J segment lost 4 bases and the V segment lost 3 bases, leaving 7 bases of the junction unmatched. Germline CDR1 is GTSNPN and CDR2 is SVGIG (reference sequence). The CDR3 contains 15 residues. CDR3 residues: CAWSTGGPFTGELFF. CDR3 coding DNA: TGTGCCTGGAGCACAGGGGGGCCCTTCACCGGGGAGCTGTTTTTT.

V is TRBV13 and J is TRBJ1-2; 7 bases match TRBD1. V lost 6 bases to trimming and J lost 6 bases; unmatched junction nucleotides: 10. The CDR3 loop spans 14 amino acids. Germline assignment: CDR1 PRHDT and CDR2 FYEKMQ (reference sequence). The CDR3 nucleotides read TGTGCCAGCAGTTTACAGGGGTTCACCGATGGCTACACCTTC. It codes for CASSLQGFTDGYTF.

This rearrangement joins TRBV9 to TRBJ1-1; 8 positions match TRBD1. Germline V lookup: CDR1 SGDLS, CDR2 YYNGEE. This CDR3 is built from 15 residues. Trimming cost V 1 base and J 5 bases; bases outside gene matches: 7. DNA for the CDR3: TGTGCCAGCAGCGTACAGGGGGCGCTGGAAACTGAAGCTTTCTTT. Translation gives CASSVQGALETEAFF.

A word on this clone: The same CDR3 arises from other DNA sequences in this sample as well. The chain couples TRBV5-1 to TRBJ2-3; 8 positions match TRBD2. This CDR3 region has 15 residues. Germline trimming cut 2 bases from V and 0 bases from J; bases unmatched to any gene: 2. Per germline, CDR1 SGHRS and CDR2 YFSETQ. The CDR3: CASSLAGASTDTQYF. The CDR3 bases are TGCGCCAGCAGCTTAGCGGGAGCGAGCACAGATACGCAGTATTTT.